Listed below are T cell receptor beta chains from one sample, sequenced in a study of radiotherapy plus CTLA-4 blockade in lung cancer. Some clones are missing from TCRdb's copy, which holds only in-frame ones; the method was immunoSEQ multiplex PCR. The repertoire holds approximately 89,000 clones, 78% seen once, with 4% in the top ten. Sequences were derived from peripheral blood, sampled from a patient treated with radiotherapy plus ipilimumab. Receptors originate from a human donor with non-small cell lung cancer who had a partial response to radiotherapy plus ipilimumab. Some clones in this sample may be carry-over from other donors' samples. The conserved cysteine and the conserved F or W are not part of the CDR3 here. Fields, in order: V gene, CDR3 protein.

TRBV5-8,ASSLRQGGIETQY
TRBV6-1,ASSAQAGSSYEQY
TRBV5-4,ASRAQNYGYT
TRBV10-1,ASSATPWRSPQY
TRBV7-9,ASSSDRGSKY
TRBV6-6,ASSRLTGSEAF
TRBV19,ASSIGGSSYEQY
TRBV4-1,ASSRGHNSGPRTDTQY
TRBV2,AGAGQGPSRGANVLT
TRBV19,ASSLDRALMNTEAF
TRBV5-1,ASSLVVAGELF
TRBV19,ASRDHGGPSFNYGYT
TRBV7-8,ASSSRRGIEQY
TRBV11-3,ASSLGVRADTQY
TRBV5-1,ASSPGLATDTQY
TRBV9,ASSVGAGITNEKLF
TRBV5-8,ASSRILQQGSYEQY
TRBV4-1,ASSQWTLRTDTQY
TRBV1,PEREPYEQY
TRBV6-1,ASSALAGAITEAF
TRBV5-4,ASSQVWAPQETQY
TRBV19,ASRPQGGSSYEQY
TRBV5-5,ASSLVTSSGGNEQF
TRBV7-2,ASSSQGTMNTEAF
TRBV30,AWSRGGLAGGTDTQY
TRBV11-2,ASSPTRQSNEKLF
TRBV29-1,SVGDRAGANVLT
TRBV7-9,ASSSWTGMNTEAF
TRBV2,ASSRASGGKGVQY
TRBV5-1,ASSLGSGHQNIQY
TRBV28,ASTLGQRQPQETQY
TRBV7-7,ASSFGCRSYNEQF
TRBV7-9,ASSLARGTDTQY